Below are 29 T cell receptor beta chains sequenced from a single sample in a study of cytomegalovirus exposure and HLA in healthy donors. Primers: 60 Vbeta forward and 13 Jbeta reverse. Here immunoSEQ multiplex PCR was the method, and the copy in TCRdb shows in-frame clones only, minus some. The data show about 130,000 clones, roughly four fifths seen once. Sequencing used PBMCs. These receptors came from a girl aged 2-10 years in good health and CMV-seronegative.

Worth noting for this clone: At the DNA level, this CDR3 is encoded by other sequences in the same sample as well. The chain carries TRBV27 and TRBJ1-2; D is possibly TRBD1 (5 bases). The germline CDR1 and CDR2 sequences are MNHEY and SMNVEV (reference sequence). CDR3 length equals 13 residues. Trimming left V 3 bases short and J 2 bases short, with 7 bases between. The CDR3, as DNA: TGTGCCAGCAGTTTCAGGGCGAACTATGGCTACACCTTC. It specifies CASSFRANYGYTF.

The genes are TRBV7-2 and TRBJ2-7, with 7 bases lining up with TRBD2. Per the germline V gene, CDR1 is SGHTA and CDR2 is FQGNSA. V lost 5 bases, J lost 7 bases, and 8 bases stayed unmatched. CDR3 length: 13 residues. CDR3 loop: CASSRGSGGEQYF. CDR3 nucleotide sequence: TGTGCCAGCAGCCGAGGCTCGGGAGGAGAGCAGTACTTC.

V is TRBV5-1 and J is TRBJ2-2, with no clear D. Germline loops: CDR1 SGHRS, CDR2 YFSETQ. The ends were cut back, 1 base at V and 1 base at J, with 5 bases in the middle. The CDR3 length is 14 residues. CDR3 sequence: CASSLRQNTGELFF. CDR3 sequence (DNA): TGCGCCAGCAGCTTGCGACAGAACACCGGGGAGCTGTTTTTT.

J is TRBJ1-2 and V is TRBV28; 11 bases align to TRBD1. In germline, CDR1 is MDHEN, CDR2 SYDVKM. With 6 bases clipped from V and 6 bases from J, the junction kept 9 bases outside the gene matches. This CDR3 is 15 amino acids long. Here the CDR3 reads CASRLQDRGRDGYTF. DNA for the CDR3: TGTGCCAGCAGGCTTCAGGACAGGGGGCGAGATGGCTACACCTTC.

The genes are TRBV25-1 and TRBJ2-3; 10 nucleotides line up with TRBD1. There are 17 residues in the CDR3. Germline loops: CDR1 MGHDK, CDR2 SYGVNS. V was clipped by 4 bases and J by 1 base; unmatched bases: 8. CDR3 coding DNA: TGTGCCAGCAGTGGAGGGGGGGGGACAGGGGGCACAGATACGCAGTATTTT. Translation gives CASSGGGGTGGTDTQYF.

The chain joins TRBV5-4 to TRBJ1-1; 10 bases line up with TRBD1. The CDR3 has 13 amino acids. Per germline, CDR1 SGHNT and CDR2 YYREEE (reference sequence). The V and J ends lost 7 bases and 5 bases, in that order; junction bases with no gene match: 5. The CDR3 spells CASGRTGGTEAFF. DNA of the CDR3: TGTGCCAGCGGCAGGACAGGGGGGACTGAAGCTTTCTTT. Full variable domain (missing parts from reference TRBV5-4 and TRBJ1-1): ETGVTQSPTHLIKTRGQQVTLRCSSQSGHNTVSWYQQALGQGPQFIFQYYREEENGRGNFPPRFSGLQFPNYSSELNVNALELDDSALYLCASGRTGGTEAFFGQGTRLTVV.

The rearrangement uses TRBV7-9 and TRBJ1-1, with 7 bases fitting TRBD1. The ends lost 3 bases at V and 3 bases at J; junction bases unmatched: 1. The germline CDR1 and CDR2 sequences are SEHNR and FQNEAQ (reference sequence). The CDR3 loop spans 13 amino acids. The CDR3 DNA is TGTGCCAGCAGCTTCGACAGGGACACTGAAGCTTTCTTT. Translating gives CASSFDRDTEAFF.

V is TRBV28 and J is TRBJ1-1; TRBD1 aligns across 7 bases. The junction had 5 bases not matched to a gene; V was cut back by 6 bases and J by 1 base. Germline CDR1 is MDHEN and CDR2 is SYDVKM. The CDR3 runs 14 residues. DNA for the CDR3: TGTGCCAGCAGCGTCAGGACAGGGAACACTGAAGCTTTCTTT. Its protein product is CASSVRTGNTEAFF.

About this clone itself: The same CDR3 can be traced to other DNA sequences in this sample. This sequence joins TRBV4-3 and TRBJ2-7; TRBD2 agrees at 9 bases. V was pared by 0 bases and J by 2 bases, with 5 bases of the junction left unmatched. Germline V lookup: CDR1 LGHNA, CDR2 YSLEER. The CDR3 has 16 residues. The CDR3 spells CASSQDRRGGTYEQYF. The CDR3 bases are TGCGCCAGCAGCCAAGATAGGCGGGGGGGAACCTACGAGCAGTACTTC.

The chain employs TRBV2 and TRBJ1-2; D remains unclear. This CDR3 is 14 amino acids long. Trimming took 3 bases from V and 4 from J, leaving 12 bases between them. The germline V gene has CDR1 SNHLY and CDR2 FYNNEI. The CDR3 here is CASSDPNRSYGYTF. The CDR3 nucleotides read TGTGCCAGCAGTGACCCGAATCGGTCCTATGGCTACACCTTC.

The V gene is TRBV6-1, the J gene TRBJ2-5, with TRBD2 identical over 12 bases. This CDR3 is built from 16 residues. The V and J ends lost 4 bases and 4 bases, in that order; junction bases with no gene match: 7. Germline lookup yields CDR1 MNHNS and CDR2 SASEGT. DNA of the CDR3: TGTGCCAGCAGTGGGACTAGCGGGGCTATTAGAGAGACCCAGTACTTC. Its translation is CASSGTSGAIRETQYF.

The V and J genes are TRBV5-5 and TRBJ1-5; 8 bases fit TRBD1. The germline CDR1 and CDR2 sequences are SGHKS and YYEKEE (reference sequence). V shed 4 bases, J shed 0 bases, and the junction held 3 bases outside the gene matches. The CDR3 totals 15 residues. CDR3: CASSRTGNSNQPQHF. CDR3 coding DNA: TGTGCCAGCAGCCGGACAGGGAATAGCAATCAGCCCCAGCATTTT.

This clone appeared a single time. V gene TRBV27 combines with J gene TRBJ2-7, with TRBD1 identical over 8 bases. Germline V gives CDR1 MNHEY, CDR2 SMNVEV (reference sequence). V was pared by 3 bases and J by 3 bases, with 7 bases of the junction left unmatched. The CDR3 runs 15 residues. The CDR3 protein is CASSFGTGYFYEQYF. CDR3 bases: TGTGCCAGCAGTTTTGGGACAGGTTACTTCTACGAGCAGTACTTC.

The chain has TRBV6-5 and TRBJ1-1, with 7 nucleotides matching TRBD1. Germline assignment: CDR1 MNHEY and CDR2 SVGAGI. The CDR3 sequence is 14 residues long. V shed 2 bases and J 7 bases; nucleotides not matched to a gene: 7. The CDR3 DNA reads TGTGCCAGCAGTTACGACAGGGTGGGTGTTGAAGCTTTCTTT. Translated: CASSYDRVGVEAFF.

The CDR3 spells CASSYSGTGETQYF. In nucleotides, the CDR3 is TGTGCCAGCAGTTACAGCGGGACAGGGGAGACCCAGTACTTC. The chain recombines TRBV6-5 with TRBJ2-5; 9 bases align to TRBD1. The CDR3 has 14 residues. V shed 2 bases, J shed 5 bases, and the junction held 3 bases outside the gene matches. CDR1 and CDR2 from the germline V gene are MNHEY and SVGAGI.

The rearrangement joins TRBV6-1 to TRBJ2-5; the D gene is possibly TRBD1 (6 bases). The CDR3 consists of 15 residues. The V gene's germline CDR1 is MNHNS and CDR2 SASEGT. V lost 6 bases and J lost 5, with 19 bases in between. The CDR3 DNA reads TGTGCCAGCAGCTCCTCTCGAACAGGGTACGAGACCCAGTACTTC. Its translation: CASSSSRTGYETQYF.

This chain joins TRBV13 and TRBJ2-7, with 8 bases matching TRBD1. After removal of 0 bases from V and 3 bases from J, the junction contained 4 bases not matched to a gene. Germline lookup yields CDR1 PRHDT and CDR2 FYEKMQ (reference sequence). The length of the CDR3 is 15 residues. In DNA form, the CDR3 reads TGTGCCAGCAGCTTAGGACAGGGGGACCGCTACGAGCAGTACTTC. As protein: CASSLGQGDRYEQYF.

The chain has TRBV7-2 and TRBJ1-1, with D possibly being TRBD1 (6 bases). Looked up from germline, CDR1 is SGHTA and CDR2 is FQGNSA. Trimming left V 4 bases short and J 4 bases short, with 19 bases between. This CDR3 has 16 amino acids. The CDR3 coding sequence is TGTGCCAGCAGCTCCTGGACAGAATCCGGGCGCACTGAAGCTTTCTTT. It encodes CASSSWTESGRTEAFF.

V and J are TRBV5-5 and TRBJ1-1, with 9 bases that match TRBD1. This CDR3 contains 14 residues. Germline trimming cut 1 base from V and 2 bases from J; bases unmatched to any gene: 0. Germline lookup yields CDR1 SGHKS and CDR2 YYEKEE (reference sequence). The CDR3 DNA is TGTGCCAGCAGCTTGACAGGGGGCAACACTGAAGCTTTCTTT. Protein product: CASSLTGGNTEAFF.

The V gene is TRBV7-9, the J gene TRBJ2-7, with 10 bases that match TRBD1. The CDR3 consists of 15 residues. Trimming cost V 4 bases and J 3 bases; bases outside gene matches: 6. Germline CDR1 SEHNR, CDR2 FQNEAQ (reference sequence). The CDR3: CASSSDRGRGYEQYF. In DNA, the CDR3 is TGTGCCAGCAGCTCCGACAGGGGGCGCGGCTACGAGCAGTACTTC.

The chain combines TRBV6-6 with TRBJ2-7; a possible D gene is TRBD1 (6 bases). Trimming cost V 8 bases and J 4 bases, with 21 bases left between them. CDR1 MNHNY and CDR2 SVGAGI come from the germline V gene (reference sequence). The CDR3 length is 15 residues. As DNA, the CDR3 is TGTGCCAGCGGACACTACTGGACAGATCATTACGAGCAGTACTTC. This translates into CASGHYWTDHYEQYF.

V is TRBV7-9 and J is TRBJ2-1; D unresolved. V gave up 4 bases and J gave up 13 bases, with 14 bases separating them. Germline V gene sequence: CDR1 SEHNR, CDR2 FQNEAQ (reference sequence). The CDR3 totals 12 residues. In DNA, the CDR3 is TGTGCCAGCAGCTATCCCGAGAGAGCACAGTTCTTC. Its protein product is CASSYPERAQFF.

This chain joins TRBV2 and TRBJ2-7; TRBD1 matches at 8 bases. The CDR3 contains 16 residues. Germline V gene lookup returns CDR1 SNHLY and CDR2 FYNNEI. The junction had 10 bases not matched to a gene; V was cut back by 2 bases and J by 4 bases. The CDR3 loop reads CASSETRTGNKYEQYF. The CDR3 nucleotides are TGTGCCAGCAGTGAAACCAGGACAGGGAATAAGTACGAGCAGTACTTC.

This chain links TRBV7-2 with TRBJ2-5, with 8 bases fitting TRBD2. The CDR3 totals 15 residues. The V gene's germline CDR1 is SGHTA and CDR2 FQGNSA. V gave up 5 bases and J gave up 5 bases; unmatched junction bases: 10. The CDR3 spells CASSGPAGLVETQYF. The CDR3, as DNA: TGTGCCAGCAGCGGTCCTGCGGGACTAGTGGAGACCCAGTACTTC.

This clone was seen once. The chain employs TRBV13 and TRBJ1-2, with 7 bases identical to TRBD1. The CDR3 is 16 residues long. Germline assignment: CDR1 PRHDT and CDR2 FYEKMQ (reference sequence). V lost 0 bases and J lost 2; bases outside the gene matches: 6. Here the CDR3 DNA reads TGTGCCAGCAGCTTAGGGCGGGACAGCTTAAACTATGGCTACACCTTC. The encoded protein is CASSLGRDSLNYGYTF.

Here the CDR3 reads CASKESGSTGTGVYEQYF. In DNA, the CDR3 is TGTGCCAGCAAAGAGAGTGGGTCCACCGGGACAGGGGTCTACGAGCAGTACTTC. The V gene is TRBV14, the J gene TRBJ2-7; TRBD1 matches 10 bases. The CDR3 loop spans 18 amino acids. The germline V gene encodes CDR1 SGHDN and CDR2 FVKESK. Trimming took 7 bases from V and 3 from J; bases not matched to a gene: 18.

The J gene is TRBJ2-1, the V gene TRBV28, with D possibly being TRBD2 (7 bases). Trimming shortened V by 2 bases and J by 0 bases, and 11 bases separated the two germline ends. There are 16 residues in the CDR3. Per the germline V gene, CDR1 is MDHEN and CDR2 is SYDVKM. DNA of the CDR3: TGTGCCAGCAGTTTAAGGGGGGGGCGCTCCTACAATGAGCAGTTCTTC. Its protein is CASSLRGGRSYNEQFF.

V gene TRBV5-4 combines with J gene TRBJ2-2; D gene uncertain. V gave up 0 bases and J gave up 3 bases, with 6 bases separating them. CDR3 length: 14 residues. Germline lookup yields CDR1 SGHNT and CDR2 YYREEE (reference sequence). CDR3 in amino acids: CASSLVADTGELFF. CDR3 sequence (DNA): TGTGCCAGCAGCTTGGTGGCAGACACCGGGGAGCTGTTTTTT.

The chain links TRBV5-1 to TRBJ2-7, with 8 positions matching TRBD1. Germline V gene sequence: CDR1 SGHRS, CDR2 YFSETQ. J gave up 4 bases and V 0 bases, and 15 bases lay outside the gene matches. The CDR3 runs to 18 residues. As DNA, the CDR3 is TGCGCCAGCAGCTTGGAGTTATGGCAGGGGGCGACTATGTACGAGCAGTACTTC. The encoded protein is CASSLELWQGATMYEQYF.